The entry below describes one TCR beta chain. This entry comes from a study of blood T cell repertoires in COVID-19. Study-wide context: The United States, Italy and Spain supplied acute and convalescent COVID-19 samples. In each case, the material was cDNA or gDNA derived from T cells, B-cell-depleted T cells, or PBMCs.

In the original analysis: Amplification with reference gene primers provided the estimates of nucleated cell counts. Produced via immunoSEQ multiplex PCR; TCRdb's table is partial and in-frame only. D and trimming were read from the DNA, whereas the V and J calls and clone size are those reported in that table. Of about 38,000 clones listed, 80% to 90% are singletons. Germline-derived CDR1 and CDR2 are SEHNR and FQNEAQ (reference sequence). This CDR3 contains 17 residues. The V segment lost 0 bases and the J segment 3 bases; nucleotides outside the gene matches: 4. The clonotype originates from a human donor in a cohort sampled during active COVID-19. The chain combines TRBV7-9 with TRBJ2-5; 13 bases are a match to TRBD2. Sequencing was done on a sample of peripheral blood. CDR3 bases: TGTGCCAGCAGCTTAGCAGGCGGACTAGCGGGGGAAGAGACCCAGTACTTC. Translation: CASSLAGGLAGEETQYF.